The 4 T cell receptor beta chains reported below all come from one sample, sequenced in a study of T cell responses to AZD1222 COVID-19 vaccine. Generated by immunoSEQ multiplex PCR, the TCRdb table keeps only in-frame clones and is missing some. Among some 160,000 clones listed, approximately 90% were seen once. This specimen was peripheral blood, taken on day 0 of AZD1222 vaccination. These receptor sequences come from an adult in good health.

The chain is built from TRBV25-1 and TRBJ1-6, with D uncertain. V shed 0 bases and J shed 12 bases, with 12 bases lying between them. The CDR3 runs to 14 residues. CDR1 MGHDK and CDR2 SYGVNS come from the germline V gene. The CDR3 loop is CASSEYELTRPLHF. CDR3 nucleotide sequence: TGTGCCAGCAGTGAATATGAGCTGACCCGACCCCTCCACTTT. The variable domain in full, completed from reference TRBV25-1 and TRBJ1-6, reads EADIYQTPRYLVIGTGKKITLECSQTMGHDKMYWYQQDPGMELHLIHYSYGVNSTEKGDLSSESTVSRIRTEHFPLTLESARPSHTSQYLCASSEYELTRPLHFGNGTRLTVT.

By share, this clone counts as medium-sized. The gene calls are TRBV28 and TRBJ2-7; no reliable D call. This CDR3 has 12 amino acids. V was cut by 5 bases and J by 4 bases, with 9 bases left in between. Germline loops: CDR1 MDHEN, CDR2 SYDVKM. CDR3 bases: TGTGCCAGCAGTGACCTAGGGTACGAGCAGTACTTC. Protein product: CASSDLGYEQYF.

This clone was detected once. The genes are TRBV7-3 and TRBJ1-1; TRBD1 might be the D (5 bases). CDR1 and CDR2 (germline): SGHTA, FQGTGA. The CDR3 is made up of 15 amino acids. With 2 bases removed from V and 3 bases from J, the gap between germline ends came to 13 bases. CDR3 amino acids: CASSLSGNSYTEAFF. CDR3 bases: TGTGCCAGCAGCTTATCAGGGAACAGTTACACTGAAGCTTTCTTT.

The genes are TRBV24-1 and TRBJ1-5; the D gene is possibly TRBD1 (5 bases). V was trimmed by 4 bases and J by 3 bases, leaving 12 bases between them. Germline V gene sequence: CDR1 KGHDR, CDR2 SFDVKD. CDR3 length equals 15 residues. CDR3 sequence (DNA): TGTGCCACCAGTGAGAGGGGAAGGAACAATCAGCCCCAGCATTTT. Its translation is CATSERGRNNQPQHF.